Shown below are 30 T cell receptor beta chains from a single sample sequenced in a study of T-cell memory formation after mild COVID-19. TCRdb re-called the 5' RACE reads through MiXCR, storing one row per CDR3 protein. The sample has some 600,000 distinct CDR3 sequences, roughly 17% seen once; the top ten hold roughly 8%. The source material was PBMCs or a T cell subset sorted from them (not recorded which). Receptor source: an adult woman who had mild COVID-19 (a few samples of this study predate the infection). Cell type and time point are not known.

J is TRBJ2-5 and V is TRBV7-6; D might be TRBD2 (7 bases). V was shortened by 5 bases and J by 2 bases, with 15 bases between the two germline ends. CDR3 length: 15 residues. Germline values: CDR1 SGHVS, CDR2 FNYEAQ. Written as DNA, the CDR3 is TGTGCCAGCAGCACGAACGGGGGGCCGCAAGAGACCCAGTACTTC. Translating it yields CASSTNGGPQETQYF.

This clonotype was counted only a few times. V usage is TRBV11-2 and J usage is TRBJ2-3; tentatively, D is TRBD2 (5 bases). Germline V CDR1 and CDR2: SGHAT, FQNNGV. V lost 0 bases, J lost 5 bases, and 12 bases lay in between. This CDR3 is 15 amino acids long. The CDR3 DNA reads TGTGCCAGCAGCTTAGAAACTAGTACCCAAGATACGCAGTATTTT. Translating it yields CASSLETSTQDTQYF.

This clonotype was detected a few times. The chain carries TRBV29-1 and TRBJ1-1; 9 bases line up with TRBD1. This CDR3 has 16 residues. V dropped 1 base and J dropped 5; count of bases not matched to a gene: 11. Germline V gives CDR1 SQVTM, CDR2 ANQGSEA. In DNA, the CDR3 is TGCAGCGTTGAAGGCATTGGGACAGGGAAGGGGACTGAAGCTTTCTTT. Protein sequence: CSVEGIGTGKGTEAFF.

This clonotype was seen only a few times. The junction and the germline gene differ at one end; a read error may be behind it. CDR3 nucleotides: TGCAGTGCAAGAGGGGGCAATCAGCCCCAGCATTTT. It encodes CSARGGNQPQHF. The chain recombines TRBV20-1 with TRBJ1-5; possibly TRBD1 for D (5 bases). The germline V gene encodes CDR1 DFQATT and CDR2 SNEGSKA (reference sequence). The CDR3 has 12 amino acids.

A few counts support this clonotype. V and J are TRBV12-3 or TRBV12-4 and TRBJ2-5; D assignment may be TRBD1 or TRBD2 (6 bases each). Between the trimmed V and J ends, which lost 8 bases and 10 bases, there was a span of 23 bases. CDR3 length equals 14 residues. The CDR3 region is CASAQGLKGEDQYF. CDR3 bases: TGTGCCAGCGCACAGGGTCTTAAGGGGGAGGACCAGTACTTC.

CDR3 nucleotides: TGTGCCAGCAGCCAAGATGGTGTGGCGGGAGGGCCTCTTAAGCAGTACTTC. It specifies CASSQDGVAGGPLKQYF. The rearrangement uses TRBV4-2 and TRBJ2-7; 9 nucleotides align to TRBD2. Germline V CDR1 and CDR2: LGHNA, YNFKEQ. The CDR3 covers 17 residues. Trimming removed 0 bases from V and 8 bases from J; junction bases left unmatched: 14.

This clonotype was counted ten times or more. CDR3 residues: CASSRLAGGNNEQFF. The CDR3 nucleotides are TGTGCCAGCAGCCGGCTAGCGGGGGGAAACAATGAGCAGTTCTTC. This chain connects TRBV12-3 or TRBV12-4 to TRBJ2-1; the match to TRBD2 covers 11 bases. CDR3 length: 15 residues. J was trimmed by 5 bases and V by 6 bases; bases with no gene match: 6.

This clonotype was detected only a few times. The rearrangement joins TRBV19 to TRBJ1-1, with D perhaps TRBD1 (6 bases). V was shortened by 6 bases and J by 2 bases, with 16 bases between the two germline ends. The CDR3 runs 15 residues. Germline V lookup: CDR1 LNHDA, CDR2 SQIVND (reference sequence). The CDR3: CASSTQSTGNTEAFF. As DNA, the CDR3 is TGTGCCAGTAGCACTCAGTCGACAGGCAACACTGAAGCTTTCTTT. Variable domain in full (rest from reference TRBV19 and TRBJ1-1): DGGITQSPKYLFRKEGQNVTLSCEQNLNHDAMYWYRQDPGQGLRLIYYSQIVNDFQKGDIAEGYSVSREKKESFPLTVTSAQKNPTAFYLCASSTQSTGNTEAFFGQGTRLTVV.

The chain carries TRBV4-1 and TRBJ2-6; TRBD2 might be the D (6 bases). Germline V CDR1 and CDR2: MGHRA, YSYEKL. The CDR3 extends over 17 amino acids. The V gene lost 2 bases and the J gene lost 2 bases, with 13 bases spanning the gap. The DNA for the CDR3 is TGCGCCAGCAGCCAATATTGGGAGGCTGCTGGGGCCAACGTCCTGACTTTC. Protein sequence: CASSQYWEAAGANVLTF.

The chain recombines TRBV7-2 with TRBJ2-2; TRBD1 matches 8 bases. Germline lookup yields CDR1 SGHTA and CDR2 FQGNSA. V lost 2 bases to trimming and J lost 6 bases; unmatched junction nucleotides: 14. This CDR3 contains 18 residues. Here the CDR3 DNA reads TGTGCCAGCAGCTTACGGAGGACAGGGAAGGTGGGGGCCGGGGAGCTGTTTTTT. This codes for CASSLRRTGKVGAGELFF.

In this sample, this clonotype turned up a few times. CDR3 nucleotides: TGCGCCAGCAACGATGGGGACAGGAAGAACACCGGGGAGCTGTTTTTT. This encodes CASNDGDRKNTGELFF. The chain is built from TRBV23-1 and TRBJ2-2; 8 positions match TRBD1. TRBV23-1 carries the ORF label, with uncertain function. The trim removed 7 bases at V and 1 base at J, leaving 8 bases unmatched. There are 16 residues in the CDR3.

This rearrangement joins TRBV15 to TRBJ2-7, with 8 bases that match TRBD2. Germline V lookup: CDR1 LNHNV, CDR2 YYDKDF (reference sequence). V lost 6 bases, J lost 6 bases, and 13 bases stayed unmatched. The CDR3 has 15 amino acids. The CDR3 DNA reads TGTGCCACCAGTGACGGGGGGGAATTCTCTGGCGAGCAGTACTTC. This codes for CATSDGGEFSGEQYF.

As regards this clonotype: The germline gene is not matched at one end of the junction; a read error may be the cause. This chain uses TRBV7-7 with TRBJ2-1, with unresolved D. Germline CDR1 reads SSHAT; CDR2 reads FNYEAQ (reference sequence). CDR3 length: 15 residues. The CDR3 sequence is CASSPYRAAYNEQFF. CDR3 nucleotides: TGTGCTAGCAGCCCGTACCGGGCCGCGTACAATGAGCAGTTCTTC.

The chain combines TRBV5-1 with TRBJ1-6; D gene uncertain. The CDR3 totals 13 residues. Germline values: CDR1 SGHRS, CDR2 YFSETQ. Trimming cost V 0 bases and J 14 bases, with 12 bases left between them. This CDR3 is CASSLEGQPALHF. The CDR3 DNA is TGCGCCAGCAGCTTGGAAGGCCAGCCGGCCCTCCACTTT.

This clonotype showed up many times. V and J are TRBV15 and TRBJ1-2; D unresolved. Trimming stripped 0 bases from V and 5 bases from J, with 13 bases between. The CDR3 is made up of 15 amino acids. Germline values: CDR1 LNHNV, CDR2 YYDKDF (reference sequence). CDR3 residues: CATSRDPSRLYGYTF. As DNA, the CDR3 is TGTGCCACCAGCAGAGATCCCAGCCGCTTATATGGCTACACCTTC.

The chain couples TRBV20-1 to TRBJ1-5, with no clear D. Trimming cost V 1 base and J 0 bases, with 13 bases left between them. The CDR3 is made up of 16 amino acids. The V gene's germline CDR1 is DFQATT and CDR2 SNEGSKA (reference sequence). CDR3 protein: CSARGPRTHSNQPQHF. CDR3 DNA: TGCAGTGCTAGAGGTCCCAGGACGCATAGCAATCAGCCCCAGCATTTT.

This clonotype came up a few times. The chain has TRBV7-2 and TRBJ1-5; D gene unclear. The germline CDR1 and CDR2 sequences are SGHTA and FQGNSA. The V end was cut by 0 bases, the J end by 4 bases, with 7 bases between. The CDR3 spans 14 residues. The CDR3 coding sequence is TGTGCCAGCAGCTTAGCGTCAGATAATCAGCCCCAGCATTTT. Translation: CASSLASDNQPQHF.

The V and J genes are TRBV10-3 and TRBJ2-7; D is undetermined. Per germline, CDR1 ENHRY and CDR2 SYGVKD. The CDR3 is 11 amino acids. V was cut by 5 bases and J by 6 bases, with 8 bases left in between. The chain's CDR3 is CAISPKTEQYF. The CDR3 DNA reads TGTGCCATCAGTCCTAAGACCGAGCAGTACTTC.

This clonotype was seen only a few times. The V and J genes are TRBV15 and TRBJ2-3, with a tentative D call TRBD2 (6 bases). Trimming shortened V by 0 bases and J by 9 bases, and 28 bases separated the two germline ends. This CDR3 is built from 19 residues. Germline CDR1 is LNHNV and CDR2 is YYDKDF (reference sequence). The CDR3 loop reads CATSRDRTSNHPAGKTQYF. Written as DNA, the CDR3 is TGTGCCACCAGCAGAGATAGGACAAGCAACCATCCGGCGGGGAAAACGCAGTATTTT.

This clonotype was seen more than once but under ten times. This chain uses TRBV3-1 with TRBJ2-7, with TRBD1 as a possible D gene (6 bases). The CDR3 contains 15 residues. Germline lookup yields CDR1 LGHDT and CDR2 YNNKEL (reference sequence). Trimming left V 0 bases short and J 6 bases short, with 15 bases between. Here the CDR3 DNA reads TGTGCCAGCAGCCAAGATACGACAGGATCGGGCGAGCAGTACTTC. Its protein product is CASSQDTTGSGEQYF.

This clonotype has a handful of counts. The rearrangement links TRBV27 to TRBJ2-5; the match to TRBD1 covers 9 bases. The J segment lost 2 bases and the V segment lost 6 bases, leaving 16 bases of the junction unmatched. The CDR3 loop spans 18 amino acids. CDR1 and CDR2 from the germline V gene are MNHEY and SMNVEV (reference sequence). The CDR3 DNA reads TGTGCCAGCAGGAGGGGAACCGGGCTGGGACAGGGACAAGAGACCCAGTACTTC. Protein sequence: CASRRGTGLGQGQETQYF.

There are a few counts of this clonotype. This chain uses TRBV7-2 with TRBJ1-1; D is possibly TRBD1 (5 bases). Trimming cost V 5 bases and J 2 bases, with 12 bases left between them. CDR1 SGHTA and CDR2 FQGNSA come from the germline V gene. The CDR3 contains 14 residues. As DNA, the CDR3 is TGTGCCAGCAGCCAGGGCCCACTCAACACTGAAGCTTTCTTT. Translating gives CASSQGPLNTEAFF.

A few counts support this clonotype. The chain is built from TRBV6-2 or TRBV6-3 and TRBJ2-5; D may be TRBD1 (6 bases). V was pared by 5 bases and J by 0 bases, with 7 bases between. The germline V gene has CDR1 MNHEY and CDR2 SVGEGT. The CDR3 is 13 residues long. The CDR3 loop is CASSRTDQETQYF. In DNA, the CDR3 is TGTGCCAGCAGTCGGACAGACCAAGAGACCCAGTACTTC.

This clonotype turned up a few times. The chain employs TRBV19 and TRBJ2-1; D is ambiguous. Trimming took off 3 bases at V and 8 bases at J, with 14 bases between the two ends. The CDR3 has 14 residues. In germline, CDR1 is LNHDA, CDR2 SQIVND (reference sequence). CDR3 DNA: TGTGCCAGTAGTATGCACTACCCCCAGGATGAGCAGTTCTTC. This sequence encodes CASSMHYPQDEQFF.

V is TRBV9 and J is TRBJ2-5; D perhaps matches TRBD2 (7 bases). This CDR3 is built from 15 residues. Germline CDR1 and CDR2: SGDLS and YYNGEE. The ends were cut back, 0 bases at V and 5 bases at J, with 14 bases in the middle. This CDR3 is CASSVEGGPGETQYF. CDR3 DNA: TGTGCCAGCAGCGTAGAGGGGGGGCCCGGGGAGACCCAGTACTTC.

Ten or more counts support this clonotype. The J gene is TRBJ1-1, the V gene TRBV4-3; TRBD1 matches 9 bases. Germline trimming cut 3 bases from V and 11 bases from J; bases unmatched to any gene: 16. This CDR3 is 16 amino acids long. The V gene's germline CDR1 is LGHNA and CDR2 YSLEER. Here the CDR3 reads CASSQGSGQGARGAFF. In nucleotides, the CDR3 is TGCGCCAGCAGCCAGGGATCGGGACAGGGCGCGAGAGGGGCTTTCTTT.

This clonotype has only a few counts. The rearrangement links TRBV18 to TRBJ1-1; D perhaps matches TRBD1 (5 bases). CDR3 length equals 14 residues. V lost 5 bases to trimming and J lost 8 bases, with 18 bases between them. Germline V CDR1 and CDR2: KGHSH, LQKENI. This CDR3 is CASSSTRVFVEAFF. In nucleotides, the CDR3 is TGTGCCAGCTCATCCACCAGGGTATTCGTGGAAGCTTTCTTT.

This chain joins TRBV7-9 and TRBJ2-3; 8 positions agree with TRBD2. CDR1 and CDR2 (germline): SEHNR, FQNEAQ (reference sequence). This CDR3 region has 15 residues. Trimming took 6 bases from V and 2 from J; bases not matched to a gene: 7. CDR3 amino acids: CASSPVAGSTDTQYF. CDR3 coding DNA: TGTGCCAGCAGTCCGGTAGCGGGGTCCACAGATACGCAGTATTTT.

The CDR3 reads CASSLAGFYGYTF. Here the CDR3 DNA reads TGTGCCAGCAGCTTAGCAGGGTTCTATGGCTACACCTTC. The chain employs TRBV7-9 and TRBJ1-2; D is ambiguous. The CDR3 length is 13 residues. Per the germline V gene, CDR1 is SEHNR and CDR2 is FQNEAQ (reference sequence). Deletions cut 0 bases from V and 4 bases from J, with 6 bases between.

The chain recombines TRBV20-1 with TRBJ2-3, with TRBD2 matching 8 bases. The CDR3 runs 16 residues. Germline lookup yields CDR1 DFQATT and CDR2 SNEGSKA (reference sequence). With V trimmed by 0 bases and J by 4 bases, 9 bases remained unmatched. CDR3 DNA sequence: TGCAGTGCTAGAGATTCCCTCGCGGGGGGCGCAGATACGCAGTATTTT. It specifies CSARDSLAGGADTQYF.